These T cell receptor beta chains were read from a single sample in a study of blood T cell repertoires in COVID-19. Measured with immunoSEQ multiplex PCR; TCRdb has only the in-frame clones, and not every one. The sample yields about 360,000 clones, 65% to 85% seen once. Material for sequencing was peripheral blood. The receptors were sampled from a man younger than 45 with active or convalescent COVID-19. The CDR3 runs from the conserved cysteine through the conserved F or W. Each record gives: clone size, V gene, D gene, J gene, CDR3 DNA, CDR3 protein. A D gene is named only where the DNA matches it firmly. The size of a clone is reported for some rows only, either as once, few or many, or as a class for expanded clones.

>few|TRBV27|.|TRBJ2-1
TGTGCCAGCAGTGCCGGGACTTTTGGAAATGAGCAGTTCTTC
CASSAGTFGNEQFF
>few|TRBV18|TRBD2|TRBJ2-1
TGTGCCAGCTCACCGGGGACTAGCGGTACCTACAATGAGCAGTTCTTC
CASSPGTSGTYNEQFF
>.|TRBV19|TRBD2|TRBJ2-5
TGTGCCAGTAGAGTGACGGGGGGGCCCAGGGAGACCCAGTACTTC
CASRVTGGPRETQYF
>.|TRBV11-2|TRBD1|TRBJ1-3
TGTGCCAGCAGCTCAGGGGGCCCCATATATTTT
CASSSGGPIYF
>.|TRBV4-2|.|TRBJ2-7
TGTGCCAGCAGCCAAGCGGCGTCGCAGGGGGGTGCCTACGAGCAGTACTTC
CASSQAASQGGAYEQYF
>once|TRBV5-1|TRBD1|TRBJ2-7
TGCGCCAGCAGCTTCGGAACAGGGGGTACCTTTTCCTACGAGCAGTACTTC
CASSFGTGGTFSYEQYF
>once|TRBV6-6|.|TRBJ1-5
TGTGCCAGCAGCCGACCCCCGTACAGGTTCCCAACTCAGCCCCAGCATTTT
CASSRPPYRFPTQPQHF
>.|TRBV4-1|TRBD1|TRBJ2-3
TGCGCCAGCAGCCCCATCCCCGGGACAGGGCGCACAGATACGCAGTATTTT
CASSPIPGTGRTDTQYF
>.|TRBV29-1|TRBD1|TRBJ1-1
TGCAGCGGTATTGGGACAGGGAGATCTGAAGCTTTCTTT
CSGIGTGRSEAFF
>.|TRBV3-1/TRBV3-2|.|TRBJ2-3
TGTGCCAGCAGCCAGCGGGAAGGGCATGAGGCAGATACGCAGTATTTT
CASSQREGHEADTQYF
>.|TRBV18|TRBD1|TRBJ2-7
TGTGCCAGCTCACCAAATGTCAGGGGGCCCAGGGATGAGCAGTACTTC
CASSPNVRGPRDEQYF
>.|TRBV11-1|.|TRBJ2-1
TGTGCCAGCAGAGGGAGCAATGAGCAGTTCTTC
CASRGSNEQFF
>.|TRBV3-1/TRBV3-2|.|TRBJ1-1
TGTGCCAGCAGCCAAGTAGCGGCGGCCGGGGCTTTCTTT
CASSQVAAAGAFF
>once|TRBV18|TRBD1|TRBJ1-4
TGTGCCAGCTCACCGTCGGGACAGGGCAGTGGAGGTGAAAAACTGTTTTTT
CASSPSGQGSGGEKLFF
>.|TRBV27|.|TRBJ1-2
TGTGCCAGCAGTTCAGGCCCCGATGGCTACACCTTC
CASSSGPDGYTF
>.|TRBV15|.|TRBJ2-2
TGTGCCACCAGCCGAGTGGGGGGGGACACTCCGAACACCGGGGAGCTGTTTTTT
CATSRVGGDTPNTGELFF
>.|TRBV6-2/TRBV6-3|.|TRBJ1-3
TGTGCCAGCAGCCGGGGCCCTGGAAACACCATATATTTT
CASSRGPGNTIYF
>.|TRBV7-9|TRBD1|TRBJ1-1
TGTGCCAGCAGCTTAATCACCGGGACAGGGGGCAGTCGCACTGAAGCTTTCTTT
CASSLITGTGGSRTEAFF
>.|TRBV27|TRBD2|TRBJ2-7
TGTGCCAGCAGCCGTCGGACTAGCGGGCAAACCTACGAGCAGTACTTC
CASSRRTSGQTYEQYF
>.|TRBV30|TRBD1|TRBJ1-2
TGTGCCTGCGATCCGGGACAGCAAATAGGTGGCTACACCTTC
CACDPGQQIGGYTF
>.|TRBV18|.|TRBJ1-1
TGTGCCAGCTCATCCAGCCGGGGGGGCACTGAAGCTTTCTTT
CASSSSRGGTEAFF
>.|TRBV11-2|TRBD2|TRBJ2-5
TGTGCCAGCAGCCATGGACTAGCGGGAGATCTGGAGACCCAGTACTTC
CASSHGLAGDLETQYF
>once|TRBV6-1|TRBD1|TRBJ2-1
TGTGCCAGCAGTGAGGGACAGGGAAGGTCCTACAATGAGCAGTTCTTC
CASSEGQGRSYNEQFF
>.|TRBV7-6|TRBD1|TRBJ1-2
TGTGCCAGCAGCCCCGGTGCTGGGACAGCCGAAACACCGGTCTATGGCTACACCTTC
CASSPGAGTAETPVYGYTF
>.|TRBV24-1|TRBD1|TRBJ2-7
TGTGCCACACAGGGGGCAGAGCAGTACTTC
CATQGAEQYF